This record covers a single TCR beta chain. These data belong to a study of T cells in women clearing cervical HPV infection. Study in general: Donors had HPV16-related CIN3 or worse; 2 had invasive cancer.

Data came from immunoSEQ multiplex PCR; TCRdb stores just in-frame clones and leaves some out. The sample table sets out some 21,000 clones. All participants had a single incident cervical HPV16 infection, and prevalent HPV16 infections were excluded. The sequenced material came from blood buffy coat. This receptor was taken from a woman aged 18 to 75 with a cervical HPV16 infection that either progressed to CIN3+ or cleared (not recorded which).

The CDR3 here is CASSDLGQGQQPQHF. The sequenced CDR3 bases are TGTGCCAGCAGTGACCTTGGACAGGGGCAACAGCCC. The rearrangement links TRBV28 to TRBJ1-5, with TRBD1 identical over 9 bases. The missing CDR3 end, 3 residues past where the read stops, is filled in from the germline J gene. The CDR3 is 15 amino acids. The junction had 9 bases not matched to a gene; V was cut back by 5 bases and J by 7 bases. Per the germline V gene, CDR1 is MDHEN and CDR2 is SYDVKM.